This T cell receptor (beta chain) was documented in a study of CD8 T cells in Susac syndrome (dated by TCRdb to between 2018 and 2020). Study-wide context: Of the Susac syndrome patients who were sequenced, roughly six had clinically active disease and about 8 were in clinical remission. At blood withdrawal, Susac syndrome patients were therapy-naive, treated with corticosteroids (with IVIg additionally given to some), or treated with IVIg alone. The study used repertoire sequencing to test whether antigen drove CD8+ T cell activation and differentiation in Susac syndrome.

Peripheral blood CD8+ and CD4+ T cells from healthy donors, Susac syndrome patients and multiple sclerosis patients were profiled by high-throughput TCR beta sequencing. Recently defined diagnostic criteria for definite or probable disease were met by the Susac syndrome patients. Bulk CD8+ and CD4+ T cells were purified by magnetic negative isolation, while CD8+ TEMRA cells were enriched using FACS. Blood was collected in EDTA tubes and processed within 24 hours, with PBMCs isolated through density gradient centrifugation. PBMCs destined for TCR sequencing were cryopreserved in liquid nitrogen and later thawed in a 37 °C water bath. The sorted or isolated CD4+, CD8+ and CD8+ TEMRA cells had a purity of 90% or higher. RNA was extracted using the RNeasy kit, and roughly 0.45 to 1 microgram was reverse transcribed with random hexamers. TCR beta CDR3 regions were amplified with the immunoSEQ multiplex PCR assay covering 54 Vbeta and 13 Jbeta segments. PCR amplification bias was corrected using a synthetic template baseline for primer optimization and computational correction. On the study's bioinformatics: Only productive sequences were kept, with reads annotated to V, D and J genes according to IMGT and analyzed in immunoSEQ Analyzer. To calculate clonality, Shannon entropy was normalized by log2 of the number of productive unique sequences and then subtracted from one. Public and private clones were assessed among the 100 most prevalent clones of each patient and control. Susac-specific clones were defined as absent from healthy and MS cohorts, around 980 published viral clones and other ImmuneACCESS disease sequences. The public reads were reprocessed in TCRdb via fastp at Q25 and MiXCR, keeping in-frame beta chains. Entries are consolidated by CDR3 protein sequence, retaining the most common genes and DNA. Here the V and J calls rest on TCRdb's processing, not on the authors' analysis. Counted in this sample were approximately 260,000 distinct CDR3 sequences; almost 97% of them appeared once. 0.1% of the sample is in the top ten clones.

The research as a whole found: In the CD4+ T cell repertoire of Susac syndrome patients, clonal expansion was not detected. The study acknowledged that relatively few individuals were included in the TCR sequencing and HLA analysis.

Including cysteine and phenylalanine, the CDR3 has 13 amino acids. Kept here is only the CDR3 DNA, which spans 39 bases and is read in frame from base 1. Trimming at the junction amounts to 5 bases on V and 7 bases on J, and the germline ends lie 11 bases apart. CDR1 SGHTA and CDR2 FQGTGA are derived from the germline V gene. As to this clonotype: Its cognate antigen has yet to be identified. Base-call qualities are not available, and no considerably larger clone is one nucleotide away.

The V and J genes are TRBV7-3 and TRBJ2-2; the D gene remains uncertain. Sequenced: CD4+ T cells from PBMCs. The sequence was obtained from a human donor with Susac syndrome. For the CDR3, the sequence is CASSPGVIGELFF. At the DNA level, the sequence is TGTGCCAGCAGCCCCGGAGTGATCGGGGAGCTGTTTTTT.